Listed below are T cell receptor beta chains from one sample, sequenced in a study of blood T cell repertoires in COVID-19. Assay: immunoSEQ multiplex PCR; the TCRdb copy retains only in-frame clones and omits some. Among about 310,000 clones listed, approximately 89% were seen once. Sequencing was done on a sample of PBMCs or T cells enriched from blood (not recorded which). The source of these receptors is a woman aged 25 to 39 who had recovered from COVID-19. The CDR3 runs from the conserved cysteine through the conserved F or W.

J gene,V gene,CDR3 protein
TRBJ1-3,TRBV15,CATSRDRGFSGNTIYF
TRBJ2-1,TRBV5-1,CASSLGVMSDEQFF
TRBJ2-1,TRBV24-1,CATSVGGIGIGEQFF
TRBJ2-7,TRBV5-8,CASSLYQGKIYEQYF
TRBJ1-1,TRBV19,CASPGTGEEGEAFF
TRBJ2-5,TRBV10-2,CASSGDGETQYF
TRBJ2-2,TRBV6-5,CASRAGTANTGELFF
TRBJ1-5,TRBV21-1,CASSKVDSGQGACNQPQHF
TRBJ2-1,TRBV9,CASSLLAGGYNEQFF
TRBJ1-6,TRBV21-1,CASSKDQDTHYNSPLHF
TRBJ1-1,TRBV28,CASSPNLVQGYDTEAFF
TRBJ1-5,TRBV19,CASSIVAAVTSNQPQHF
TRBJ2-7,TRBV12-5,CASGLDMTAAEQYF
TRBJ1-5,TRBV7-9,CASSSGWTGGLNSNQPQHF
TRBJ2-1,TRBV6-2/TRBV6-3,CASSPPGRDWDEQFF
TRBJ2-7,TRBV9,CASSVDPRLSYEQYF
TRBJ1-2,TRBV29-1,CSVVAGDYGYTF
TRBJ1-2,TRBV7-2,CASSFRQGQLYGYTF
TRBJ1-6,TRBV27,CASSTIYTRDSYNSPLHF
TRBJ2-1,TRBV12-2,CASRLALGSESYNEQFF
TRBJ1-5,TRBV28,CASSLGGGNQPQHF
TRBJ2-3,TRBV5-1,CASSLSPADPDTQYF
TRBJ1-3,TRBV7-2,CASSPGNTIYF
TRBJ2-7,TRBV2,CASSELGTGTYEQYF
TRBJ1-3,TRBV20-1,CSASMAGTGNTIYF
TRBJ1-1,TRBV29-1,CSVKEQGNTEAFF
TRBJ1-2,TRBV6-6,CASSYSSGVVDGYTF
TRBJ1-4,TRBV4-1,CASSQLGPNEKLFF
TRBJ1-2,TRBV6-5,CASCGQGGNYGYTF
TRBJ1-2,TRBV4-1,CASSQRQGQANYGYTF
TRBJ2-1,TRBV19,CASSMGGTPGYNEQFF
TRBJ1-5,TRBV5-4,CASSLEGGDQPQHF
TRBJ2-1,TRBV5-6,CASSWGQGLINEQFF
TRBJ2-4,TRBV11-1,CASSRTSGSLGNIQYF
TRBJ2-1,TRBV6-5,CASMLAEAYNEQFF
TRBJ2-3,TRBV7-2,CASSPDGSLAGTQYF
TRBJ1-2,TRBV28,CASSPQQGIPYGYTF
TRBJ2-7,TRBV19,CASSITSGSSYEQYF
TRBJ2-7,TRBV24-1,CATQSQSYEQYF
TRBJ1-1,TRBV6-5,CASSLNRNTEAFF
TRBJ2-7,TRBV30,CAWSDPGQVYYEQYF